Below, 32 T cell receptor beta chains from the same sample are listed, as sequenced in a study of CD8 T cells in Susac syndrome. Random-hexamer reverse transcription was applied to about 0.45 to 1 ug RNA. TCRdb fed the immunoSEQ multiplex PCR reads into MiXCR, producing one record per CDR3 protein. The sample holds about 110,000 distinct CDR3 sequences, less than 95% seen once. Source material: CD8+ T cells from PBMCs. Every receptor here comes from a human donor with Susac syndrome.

CDR3 sequence (DNA): TGTGCCAGCAGCTCACGCACTAGCGGAATAAGCAAAGAGACCCAGTACTTC. Residues: CASSSRTSGISKETQYF. The chain recombines TRBV14 with TRBJ2-5; 8 bases align to TRBD2. Germline values: CDR1 SGHDN, CDR2 FVKESK. The ends lost 5 bases at V and 3 bases at J; junction bases unmatched: 14. There are 17 residues in the CDR3.

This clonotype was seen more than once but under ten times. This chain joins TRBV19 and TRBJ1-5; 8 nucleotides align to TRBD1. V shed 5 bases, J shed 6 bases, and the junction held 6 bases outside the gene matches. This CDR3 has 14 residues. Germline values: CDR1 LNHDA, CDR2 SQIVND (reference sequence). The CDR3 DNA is TGTGCCAGTAGTCCCGGACAGGGCACTCAGCCCCAGCATTTT. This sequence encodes CASSPGQGTQPQHF.

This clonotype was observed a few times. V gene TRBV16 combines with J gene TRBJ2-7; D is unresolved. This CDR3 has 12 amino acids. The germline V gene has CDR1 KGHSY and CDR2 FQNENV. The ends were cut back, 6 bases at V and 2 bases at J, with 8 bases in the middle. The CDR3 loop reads CASSPDTYEQYF. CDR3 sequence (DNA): TGTGCCAGCAGTCCCGACACCTACGAGCAGTACTTC.

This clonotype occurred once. The DNA of the CDR3 is TGTGCCAGCAGTTTTCAGGGGATTGGCTACACCTTC. Protein: CASSFQGIGYTF. The chain couples TRBV27 to TRBJ1-2; possibly TRBD1 for D (6 bases). Germline loops: CDR1 MNHEY, CDR2 SMNVEV (reference sequence). The CDR3 covers 12 residues. V was cut by 3 bases and J by 7 bases, with 9 bases left in between.

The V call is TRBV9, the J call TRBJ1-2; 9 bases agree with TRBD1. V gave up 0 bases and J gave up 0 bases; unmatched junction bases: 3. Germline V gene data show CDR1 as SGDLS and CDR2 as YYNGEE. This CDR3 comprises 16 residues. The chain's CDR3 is CASSVDGTGSNYGYTF. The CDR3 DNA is TGTGCCAGCAGCGTAGACGGGACAGGGTCTAACTATGGCTACACCTTC.

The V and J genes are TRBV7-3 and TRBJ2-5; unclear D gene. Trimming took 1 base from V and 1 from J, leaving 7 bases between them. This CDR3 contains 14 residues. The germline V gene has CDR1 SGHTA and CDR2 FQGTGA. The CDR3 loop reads CASSLSRAQETQYF. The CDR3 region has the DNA TGTGCCAGCAGCTTAAGTAGAGCCCAAGAGACCCAGTACTTC.

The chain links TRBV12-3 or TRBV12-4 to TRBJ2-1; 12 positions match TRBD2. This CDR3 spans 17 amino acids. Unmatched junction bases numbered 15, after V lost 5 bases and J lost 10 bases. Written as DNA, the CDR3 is TGTGCCAGCAGTCGGACTAGCGGGGCGTATATGGGGGACGAGCAGTTCTTC. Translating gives CASSRTSGAYMGDEQFF.

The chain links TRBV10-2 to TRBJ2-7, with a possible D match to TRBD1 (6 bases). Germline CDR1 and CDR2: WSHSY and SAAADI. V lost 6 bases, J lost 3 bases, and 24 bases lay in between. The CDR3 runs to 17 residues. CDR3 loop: CASRYRASEYESYEQYF. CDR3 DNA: TGCGCCAGCAGGTACAGGGCTTCGGAATACGAGAGCTACGAGCAGTACTTC.

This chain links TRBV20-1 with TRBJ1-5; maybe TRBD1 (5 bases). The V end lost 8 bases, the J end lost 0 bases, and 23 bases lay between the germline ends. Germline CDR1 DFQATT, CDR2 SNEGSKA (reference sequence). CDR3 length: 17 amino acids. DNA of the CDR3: TGCAGTATACTCTTCCCCAAAATAGGGGATAGCAATCAGCCCCAGCATTTT. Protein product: CSILFPKIGDSNQPQHF.

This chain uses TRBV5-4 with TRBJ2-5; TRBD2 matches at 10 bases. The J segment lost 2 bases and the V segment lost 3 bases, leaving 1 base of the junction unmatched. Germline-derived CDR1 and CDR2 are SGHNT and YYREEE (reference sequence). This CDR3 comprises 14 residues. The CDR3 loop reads CASSWTSGQETQYF. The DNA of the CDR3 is TGTGCCAGCAGCTGGACTAGCGGACAAGAGACCCAGTACTTC.

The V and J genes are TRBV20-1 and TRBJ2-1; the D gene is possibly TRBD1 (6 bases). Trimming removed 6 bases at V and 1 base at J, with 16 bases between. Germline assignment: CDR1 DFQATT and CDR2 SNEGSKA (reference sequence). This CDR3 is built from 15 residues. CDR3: CSAPTTGSSYNEQFF. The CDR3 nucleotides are TGCAGTGCCCCCACGACAGGTTCTTCCTACAATGAGCAGTTCTTC.

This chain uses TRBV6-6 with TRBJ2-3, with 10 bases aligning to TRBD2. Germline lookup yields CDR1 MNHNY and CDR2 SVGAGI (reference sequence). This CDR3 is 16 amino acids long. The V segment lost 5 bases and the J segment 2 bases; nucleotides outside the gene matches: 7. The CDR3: CASSPFSGGFTDTQYF. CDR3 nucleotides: TGTGCCAGCAGTCCCTTTAGCGGGGGGTTCACAGATACGCAGTATTTT.

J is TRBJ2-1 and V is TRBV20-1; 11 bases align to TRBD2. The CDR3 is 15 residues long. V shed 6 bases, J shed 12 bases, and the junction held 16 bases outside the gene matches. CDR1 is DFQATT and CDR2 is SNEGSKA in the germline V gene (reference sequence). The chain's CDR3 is CSAPDSSGGIGWQFF. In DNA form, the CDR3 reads TGCAGTGCCCCGGATTCTAGCGGGGGGATAGGATGGCAGTTCTTC.

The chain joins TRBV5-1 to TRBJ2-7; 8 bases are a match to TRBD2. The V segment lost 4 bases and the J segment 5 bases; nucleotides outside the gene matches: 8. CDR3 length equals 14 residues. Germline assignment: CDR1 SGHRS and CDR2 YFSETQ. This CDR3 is CASSPVAGQHEQYF. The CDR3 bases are TGCGCCAGCAGCCCAGTAGCGGGGCAACACGAGCAGTACTTC.

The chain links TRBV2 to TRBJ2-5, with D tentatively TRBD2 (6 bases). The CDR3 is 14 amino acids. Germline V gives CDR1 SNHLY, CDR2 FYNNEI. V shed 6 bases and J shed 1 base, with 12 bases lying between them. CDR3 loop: CASRVMGGQETQYF. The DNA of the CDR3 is TGTGCCAGCAGAGTTATGGGGGGCCAAGAGACCCAGTACTTC.

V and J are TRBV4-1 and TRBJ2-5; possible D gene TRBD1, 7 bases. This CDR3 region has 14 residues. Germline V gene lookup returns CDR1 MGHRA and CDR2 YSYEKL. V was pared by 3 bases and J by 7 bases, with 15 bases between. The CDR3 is CASSQGGQPTTQYF. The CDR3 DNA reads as TGCGCCAGCAGCCAGGGGGGACAGCCCACGACCCAGTACTTC.

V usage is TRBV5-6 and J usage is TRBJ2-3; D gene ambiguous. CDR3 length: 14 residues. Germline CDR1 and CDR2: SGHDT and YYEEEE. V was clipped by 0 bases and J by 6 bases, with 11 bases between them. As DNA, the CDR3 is TGTGCCAGCAGCTTGGGCGCCCGGGTGGATACGCAGTATTTT. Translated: CASSLGARVDTQYF.

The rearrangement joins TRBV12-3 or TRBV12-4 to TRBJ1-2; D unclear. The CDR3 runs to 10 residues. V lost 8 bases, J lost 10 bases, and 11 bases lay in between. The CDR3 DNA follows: TGTGCCAGCTATGACGTTAACTACACCTTC. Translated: CASYDVNYTF.

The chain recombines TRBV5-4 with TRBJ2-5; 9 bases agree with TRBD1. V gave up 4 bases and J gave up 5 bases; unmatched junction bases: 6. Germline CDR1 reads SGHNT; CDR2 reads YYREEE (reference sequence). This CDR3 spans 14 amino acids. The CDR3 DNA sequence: TGTGCCAGCAGCCAGGGACAGGGTCCGGAGACCCAGTACTTC. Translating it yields CASSQGQGPETQYF.

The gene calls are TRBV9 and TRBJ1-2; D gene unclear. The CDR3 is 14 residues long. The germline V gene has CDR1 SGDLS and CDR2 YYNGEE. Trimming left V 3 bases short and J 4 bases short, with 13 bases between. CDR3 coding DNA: TGTGCCAGCAGCGCAGCGGACCCTCGCTATGGCTACACCTTC. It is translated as CASSAADPRYGYTF.

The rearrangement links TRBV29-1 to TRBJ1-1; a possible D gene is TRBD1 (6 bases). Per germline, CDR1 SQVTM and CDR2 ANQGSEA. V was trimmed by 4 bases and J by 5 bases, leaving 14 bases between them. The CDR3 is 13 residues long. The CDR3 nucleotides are TGCAGCGTTGTATGGCAGGGGAGGACTGAAGCTTTCTTT. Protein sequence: CSVVWQGRTEAFF.

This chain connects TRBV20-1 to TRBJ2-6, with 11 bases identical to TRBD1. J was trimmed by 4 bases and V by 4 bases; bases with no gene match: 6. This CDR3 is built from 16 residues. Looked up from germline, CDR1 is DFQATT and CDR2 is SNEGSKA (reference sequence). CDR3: CSAKDRGRSGANVLTF. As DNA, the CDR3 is TGCAGTGCTAAGGACAGGGGGCGATCCGGGGCCAACGTCCTGACTTTC.

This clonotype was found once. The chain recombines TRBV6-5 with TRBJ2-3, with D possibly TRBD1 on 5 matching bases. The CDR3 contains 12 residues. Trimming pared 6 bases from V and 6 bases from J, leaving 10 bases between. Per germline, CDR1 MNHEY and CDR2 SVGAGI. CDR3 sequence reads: CASRGVDDTQYF. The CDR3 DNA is TGTGCCAGCAGAGGGGTGGACGATACGCAGTATTTT.

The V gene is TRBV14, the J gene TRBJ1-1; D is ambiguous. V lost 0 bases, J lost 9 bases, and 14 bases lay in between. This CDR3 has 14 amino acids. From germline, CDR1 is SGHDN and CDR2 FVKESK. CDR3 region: CASSQDLRMGKAFF. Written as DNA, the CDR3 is TGTGCCAGCAGCCAAGATTTGCGGATGGGGAAAGCTTTCTTT.

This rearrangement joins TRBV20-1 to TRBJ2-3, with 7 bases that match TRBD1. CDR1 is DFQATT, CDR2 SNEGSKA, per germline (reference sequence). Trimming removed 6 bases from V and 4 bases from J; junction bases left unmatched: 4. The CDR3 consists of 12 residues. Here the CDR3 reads CSAHRGADTQYF. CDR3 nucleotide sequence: TGCAGTGCACACAGGGGCGCAGATACGCAGTATTTT.

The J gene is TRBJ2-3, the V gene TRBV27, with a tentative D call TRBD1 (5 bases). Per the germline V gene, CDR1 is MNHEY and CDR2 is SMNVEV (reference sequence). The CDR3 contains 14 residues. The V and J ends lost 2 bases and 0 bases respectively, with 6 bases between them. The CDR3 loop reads CASSLKGSTDTQYF. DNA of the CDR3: TGTGCCAGCAGTTTAAAGGGGAGCACAGATACGCAGTATTTT.

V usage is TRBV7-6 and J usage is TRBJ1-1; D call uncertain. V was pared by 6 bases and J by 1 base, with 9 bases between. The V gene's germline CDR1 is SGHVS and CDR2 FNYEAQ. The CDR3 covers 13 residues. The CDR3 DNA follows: TGTGCCAGCAGAGACTACGGGAACACTGAAGCTTTCTTT. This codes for CASRDYGNTEAFF.

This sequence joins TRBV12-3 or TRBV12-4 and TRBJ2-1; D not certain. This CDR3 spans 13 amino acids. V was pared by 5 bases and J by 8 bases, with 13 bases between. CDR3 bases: TGTGCCAGCAGTACCGGCCCTCGGGATGAGCAGTTCTTC. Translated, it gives CASSTGPRDEQFF.

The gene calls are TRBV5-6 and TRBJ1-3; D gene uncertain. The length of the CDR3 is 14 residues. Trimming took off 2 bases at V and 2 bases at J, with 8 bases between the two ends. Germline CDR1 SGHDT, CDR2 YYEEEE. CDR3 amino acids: CASSLGVTGNTIYF. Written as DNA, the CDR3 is TGTGCCAGCAGCTTAGGTGTCACTGGAAACACCATATATTTT.

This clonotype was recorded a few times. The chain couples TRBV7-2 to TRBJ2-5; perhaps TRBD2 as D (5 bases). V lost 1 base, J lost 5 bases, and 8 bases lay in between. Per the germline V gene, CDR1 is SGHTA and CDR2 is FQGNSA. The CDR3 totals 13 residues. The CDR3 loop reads CASSLGGPETQYF. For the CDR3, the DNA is TGTGCCAGCAGCTTAGGCGGGCCGGAGACCCAGTACTTC.

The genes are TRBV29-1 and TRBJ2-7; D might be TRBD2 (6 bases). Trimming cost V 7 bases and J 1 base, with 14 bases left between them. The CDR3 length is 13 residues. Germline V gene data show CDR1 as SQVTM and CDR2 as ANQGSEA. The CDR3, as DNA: TGCAGCGCCCGTTCGGGGGATTCCTACGAGCAGTACTTC. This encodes CSARSGDSYEQYF.

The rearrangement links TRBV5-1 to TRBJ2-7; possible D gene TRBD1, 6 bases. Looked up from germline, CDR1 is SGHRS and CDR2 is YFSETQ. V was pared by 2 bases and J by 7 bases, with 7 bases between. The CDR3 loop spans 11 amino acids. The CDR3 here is CASSFQGEQYF. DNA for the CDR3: TGCGCCAGCAGCTTCCAGGGGGAGCAGTACTTC.